This TCR beta chain was recorded in a study of T cell changes during pregnancy in multiple sclerosis. CDR1 SGHDT and CDR2 YYEEEE come from the germline V gene. The CDR3 extends over 14 amino acids. V lost 1 base, J lost 7 bases, and 12 bases lay in between. The repertoire was sequenced with immunoSEQ multiplex PCR; TCRdb's copy has only in-frame clones and lacks some. The sample has 55,000 to 70,000 clones, almost 95% seen once; the top ten hold around 3.3%. This sample comprised CD8+ T cells from peripheral blood mononuclear cells, obtained in the third trimester of pregnancy. The TCR originated in a female donor in good health, enrolled as a control in a pregnancy study. The J gene is TRBJ1-5, the V gene TRBV5-6, with D perhaps TRBD1 (6 bases). The CDR3 DNA is TGTGCCAGCAGCTTGACAGGGCCGGGCCAGCCCCAGCATTTT. Its protein product is CASSLTGPGQPQHF.